This T cell receptor beta chain emerged from a study of cytomegalovirus exposure and HLA in healthy donors. Researchers ran the PCR with 60 Vbeta and 13 Jbeta primers. Some clones are missing from TCRdb's copy, which holds only in-frame ones; the method was immunoSEQ multiplex PCR. The sample holds about 120,000 clones, around 84% seen once. While unrecorded immune exposures were likely, the donors were nominally healthy when sampled. This clonotype was obtained from a young man in good health and CMV-seronegative. The sequenced sample consisted of PBMCs.

CDR3 nucleotide sequence: TGCGCCAGCAGCCAAGCCCAACAGGGCTCTGGAAACACCATATATTTT. It encodes CASSQAQQGSGNTIYF. The chain is built from TRBV4-1 and TRBJ1-3, with D tentatively TRBD1 (6 bases). Trimming took 1 base from V and 0 from J, leaving 10 bases between them. The CDR3 is 16 amino acids. Germline loops: CDR1 MGHRA, CDR2 YSYEKL.